Below, 12 T cell receptor beta chains from the same sample are listed, as sequenced in a study of cytomegalovirus exposure and HLA in healthy donors. PCR was performed using 60 Vbeta and 13 Jbeta primers. TCRdb keeps only in-frame clones here, not all; method: immunoSEQ multiplex PCR. This table holds roughly 88,000 clones, roughly 72% found once. Material for sequencing was PBMCs. The receptors were sampled from a man under 40 in good health and CMV-seropositive.

The DNA for the CDR3 is TGTGCCAGCTCATCCCGACAGAGCTCTGGAAACACCATATATTTT. Translation: CASSSRQSSGNTIYF. The chain has TRBV18 and TRBJ1-3; D might be TRBD1 (5 bases). Per germline, CDR1 KGHSH and CDR2 LQKENI. The CDR3 sequence is 15 residues long. Trimming removed 5 bases from V and 0 bases from J, with 11 bases in between.

In the case of this clone: Other DNA sequences from this sample encode an identical CDR3 as well. This sequence joins TRBV4-3 and TRBJ1-1; D remains ambiguous. V dropped 0 bases and J dropped 5 bases, with 10 bases sitting between them. This CDR3 is 14 amino acids long. The V gene's germline CDR1 is LGHNA and CDR2 YSLEER. For the CDR3, the DNA is TGCGCCAGCAGCCAAGAAACCGCGGGTACTGAAGCTTTCTTT. Translating gives CASSQETAGTEAFF.

This clone was observed a few times. The gene calls are TRBV18 and TRBJ1-4; D uncertain. Germline CDR1 KGHSH, CDR2 LQKENI. V was cut by 6 bases and J by 5 bases, with 16 bases left in between. The CDR3 is 15 residues long. The CDR3 coding sequence is TGTGCCAGCTCCCCAAACGGGGTAAGGAATGAAAAACTGTTTTTT. Amino acids: CASSPNGVRNEKLFF. Complete variable domain (other parts from reference TRBV18 and TRBJ1-4): NAGVMQNPRHLVRRRGQEARLRCSPMKGHSHVYWYRQLPEEGLKFMVYLQKENIIDESGMPKERFSAEFPKEGPSILRIQQVVRGDSAAYFCASSPNGVRNEKLFFGSGTQLSVL.

The CDR3 here is CASSFDSSSYEQYV. CDR3 DNA sequence: TGTGCCAGCAGCTTCGACTCTTCCTCCTACGAGCAGTACGTC. The V gene is TRBV11-2, the J gene TRBJ2-7; D is undetermined. The germline V gene has CDR1 SGHAT and CDR2 FQNNGV. V lost 3 bases and J lost 0, with 9 bases in between. The CDR3 totals 14 residues.

The J gene is TRBJ1-5, the V gene TRBV5-6; TRBD1 matches at 11 bases. The V segment lost 3 bases and the J segment 5 bases; nucleotides outside the gene matches: 1. This CDR3 has 14 amino acids. Per germline, CDR1 SGHDT and CDR2 YYEEEE. CDR3 in amino acids: CASSWTGGDQPQHF. CDR3 coding DNA: TGTGCCAGCAGCTGGACAGGGGGCGATCAGCCCCAGCATTTT.

The DNA of the CDR3 is TGTGCCAGCAGCTTAGGAGGGGGAAACTATGGCTACACCTTC. Its protein product is CASSLGGGNYGYTF. The genes are TRBV11-2 and TRBJ1-2; possible D gene TRBD1, 6 bases. The CDR3 is 14 residues long. Trimming took 1 base from V and 2 from J, leaving 8 bases between them. Germline lookup yields CDR1 SGHAT and CDR2 FQNNGV.

The J gene is TRBJ1-6, the V gene TRBV2; no reliable D call. V dropped 6 bases and J dropped 9 bases, with 9 bases sitting between them. Germline V lookup: CDR1 SNHLY, CDR2 FYNNEI. This CDR3 spans 12 amino acids. This chain's CDR3 is CASSDTPSPLHF. CDR3 DNA: TGTGCCAGCAGCGACACACCTTCACCCCTCCACTTT.

Details on this clone: One end of the junction is discordant with germline, which a read error may explain. The chain combines TRBV2 with TRBJ1-1, with a weak D call TRBD1 (6 bases). The CDR3 is 12 residues long. Germline V gene data show CDR1 as SNHLY and CDR2 as FYNNEI. The CDR3 nucleotides read TGTGCCAGCAGTGAAGGGAACAGGGAGCTCATCTTT. Translating gives CASSEGNRELIF.

In its sample, this clone was seen a few times. This CDR3 reads CASSPRDRMNTEAFF. Written as DNA, the CDR3 is TGTGCCAGCAGCCCCCGGGACAGGATGAACACTGAAGCTTTCTTT. The chain links TRBV5-6 to TRBJ1-1, with 8 nucleotides matching TRBD1. The J segment lost 0 bases and the V segment lost 4 bases, leaving 5 bases of the junction unmatched. The CDR3 covers 15 residues. The germline gives CDR1 SGHDT, CDR2 YYEEEE.

The chain links TRBV6-5 to TRBJ1-1; perhaps TRBD1 as D (6 bases). The CDR3 has 13 residues. V was shortened by 6 bases and J by 1 base, with 9 bases between the two germline ends. Germline CDR1 is MNHEY and CDR2 is SVGAGI. CDR3 nucleotide sequence: TGTGCCAGCAGCCGGGGACAGAACACTGAAGCTTTCTTT. Its protein is CASSRGQNTEAFF.

This clone was detected only a few times. The V and J genes are TRBV5-1 and TRBJ1-4; D not certain. V shed 0 bases and J shed 4 bases, with 7 bases lying between them. The germline V gene encodes CDR1 SGHRS and CDR2 YFSETQ. The CDR3 has 14 amino acids. In DNA form, the CDR3 reads TGCGCCAGCAGCTTGGGGCGGGTTAATGAAAAACTGTTTTTT. Its protein is CASSLGRVNEKLFF.

DNA for the CDR3: TGTGCCAGCAGCTCGGGACTAGTCTTTTACGAGCAGTACTTC. This gives the protein CASSSGLVFYEQYF. This chain uses TRBV7-6 with TRBJ2-7, with TRBD2 matching over 8 bases. Per germline, CDR1 SGHVS and CDR2 FNYEAQ. The junction had 6 bases not matched to a gene; V was cut back by 4 bases and J by 4 bases. The CDR3 runs 14 residues.